This T cell receptor beta chain is from a study of shared clonotypes between healthy human individuals. The assay was run at deep level. Assay used: immunoSEQ multiplex PCR; TCRdb lists only in-frame clones, some missing. The repertoire consists of hundreds of thousands of clones, with roughly 96% occurring once and the leading ten covering approximately 0.11%. Naive CD8 cells were CD45RO-negative, positively selected for CCR7, excluding terminally differentiated effector memory CD45RA+ cells. This sequence was found in a woman in her twenties or thirties in good health. Sequencing input: naive CD8+ T cells sorted from blood.

The CDR3 nucleotides read TGTGCCACCTCCTCGGCATACGAGCAGTACTTC. It encodes CATSSAYEQYF. The chain employs TRBV6-5 and TRBJ2-7; D unclear. V was cut by 10 bases and J by 4 bases, with 11 bases left in between. Germline-derived CDR1 and CDR2 are MNHEY and SVGAGI. There are 11 residues in the CDR3.